This T cell receptor (beta chain) was sequenced in a study of T cells in Graves' hyperthyroidism and ophthalmopathy. Per the germline V gene, CDR1 is SGHDN and CDR2 is FVKESK. The CDR3 covers 17 residues. V dropped 3 bases and J dropped 4; count of bases not matched to a gene: 12. The study based diagnoses on clinical symptoms, serum thyroxine and TRAb, thyroid ultrasound and orbital computed tomography. Amplification targeted TCR beta CDR3 regions from RNA transcripts. In the first-round RT-PCR of the TCR CDR3, the HTBI primer set was used. TCRdb used MiXCR to reprocess the multiplex PCR reads, holding one entry per CDR3 protein. The sample has 400,000 or so distinct CDR3 sequences; roughly an eighth are singletons.

The chain recombines TRBV14 with TRBJ2-7; 10 bases align to TRBD2. The source material was blood. The TCR comes from a man aged 45-65 years with Graves' ophthalmopathy. The CDR3 DNA is TGTGCCAGCAGCCACCCCCAAAGCGGGAGGGCCGGGTACGAGCAGTACTTC. Translated: CASSHPQSGRAGYEQYF. The full variable domain, rest sourced from reference TRBV14 and TRBJ2-7, is EAGVTQFPSHSVIEKGQTVTLRCDPISGHDNLYWYRRVMGKEIKFLLHFVKESKQDESGMPNNRFLAERTGGTYSTLKVQPAELEDSGVYFCASSHPQSGRAGYEQYFGPGTRLTVT.